These 5 T cell receptor beta chains were sequenced from one sample in a study of shared clonotypes between healthy human individuals. This table comes from immunoSEQ multiplex PCR, and its TCRdb copy is limited to in-frame clones, with some not included. In the table there are approximately 2.4 million clones, approximately 94% of which are singletons. The source material was naive CD4+ T cells sorted from blood. Sample subset: CD45RA+ positively selected. Every receptor here comes from a man aged 18 to 30 in good health.

V gene TRBV10-3 combines with J gene TRBJ2-5, with 7 bases identical to TRBD1. The ends lost 8 bases at V and 0 bases at J; junction bases unmatched: 3. The CDR3 is 13 amino acids. Germline-derived CDR1 and CDR2 are ENHRY and SYGVKD. In DNA form, the CDR3 reads TGTGCCATCCGGGACAGTTACCAAGAGACCCAGTACTTC. Its protein is CAIRDSYQETQYF.

The chain employs TRBV19 and TRBJ1-5; 8 positions match TRBD1. The CDR3 has 14 residues. V was clipped by 5 bases and J by 11 bases; unmatched bases: 11. Germline assignment: CDR1 LNHDA and CDR2 SQIVND (reference sequence). CDR3 sequence (DNA): TGTGCCAGTAGTCAGGGGGCGCGGGGTATCTCCCAGCATTTT. Translation: CASSQGARGISQHF.

This chain connects TRBV5-1 to TRBJ1-4, with D hard to call. Germline loops: CDR1 SGHRS, CDR2 YFSETQ. The CDR3 loop spans 14 amino acids. Deletions cut 0 bases from V and 4 bases from J, with 7 bases between. The CDR3 DNA follows: TGCGCCAGCAGCTTGGTGGGGATTAATGAAAAACTGTTTTTT. Protein product: CASSLVGINEKLFF.

The chain has TRBV7-2 and TRBJ2-3; D is unclear. Trimming removed 5 bases at V and 3 bases at J, with 15 bases between. The CDR3 spans 15 residues. Germline CDR1 and CDR2: SGHTA and FQGNSA. The CDR3 loop reads CASSRNGWQTDTQYF. The CDR3 DNA reads TGTGCCAGCAGCCGAAACGGGTGGCAAACAGATACGCAGTATTTT.

The V gene is TRBV30, the J gene TRBJ1-1; D uncertain. The germline CDR1 and CDR2 sequences are GTSNPN and SVGIG (reference sequence). V gave up 3 bases and J gave up 1 base, with 15 bases separating them. The CDR3 extends over 15 amino acids. The CDR3 sequence: CAWSPRSVRNTEAFF. In DNA, the CDR3 is TGTGCCTGGAGCCCCCGGTCGGTCAGGAACACTGAAGCTTTCTTT.